Here is one T cell receptor (beta chain) with its context. The data were obtained in a study of identical twins. Via MiXCR, TCRdb re-called the 5' RACE reads, giving one row per CDR3 protein. The sample consists of hundreds of thousands of distinct CDR3 sequences, about 24% of them appearing once. V gave up 7 bases and J gave up 5 bases, with 17 bases separating them. Germline V gives CDR1 DFQATT, CDR2 SNEGSKA (reference sequence). The length of the CDR3 is 13 residues. The sample was also reused in another study, on T cells expressing NK-cell markers.

This chain joins TRBV20-1 and TRBJ1-1, with D possibly matching TRBD1 (5 bases). This TCR was recovered from a woman in her late teens or twenties in good health. The source material was CD4+ T cells sorted from blood. CDR3 sequence: CSVPNSGRTEAFF. Written as DNA, the CDR3 is TGCAGTGTTCCCAATTCAGGGAGGACTGAAGCTTTCTTT.